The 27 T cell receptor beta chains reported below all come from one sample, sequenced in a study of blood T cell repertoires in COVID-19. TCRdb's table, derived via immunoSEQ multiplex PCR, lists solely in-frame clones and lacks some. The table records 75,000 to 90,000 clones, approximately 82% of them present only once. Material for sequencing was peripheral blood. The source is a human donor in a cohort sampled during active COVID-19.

Here the CDR3 reads CAISDRSVRGRDEQYF. The CDR3 DNA reads as TGTGCCATCAGTGATAGGAGTGTTCGGGGTAGGGACGAGCAGTACTTC. The V gene is TRBV10-3, the J gene TRBJ2-7, with D possibly TRBD2 on 5 matching bases. This CDR3 contains 16 residues. Trimming cost V 3 bases and J 5 bases, with 20 bases left between them. Germline V gene sequence: CDR1 ENHRY, CDR2 SYGVKD.

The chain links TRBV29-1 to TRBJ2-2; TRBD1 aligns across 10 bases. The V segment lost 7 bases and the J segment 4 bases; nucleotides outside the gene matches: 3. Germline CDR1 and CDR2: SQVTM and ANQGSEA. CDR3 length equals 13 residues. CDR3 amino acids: CSGGTGVTGELFF. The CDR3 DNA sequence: TGCAGCGGGGGGACAGGGGTCACCGGGGAGCTGTTTTTT.

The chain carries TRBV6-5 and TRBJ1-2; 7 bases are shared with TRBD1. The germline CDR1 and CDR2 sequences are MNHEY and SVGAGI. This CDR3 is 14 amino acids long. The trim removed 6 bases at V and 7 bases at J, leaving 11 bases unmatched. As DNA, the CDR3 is TGTGCCAGCAGCGTCCGGGACAGAGAAGGTGGCTACACCTTC. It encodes CASSVRDREGGYTF.

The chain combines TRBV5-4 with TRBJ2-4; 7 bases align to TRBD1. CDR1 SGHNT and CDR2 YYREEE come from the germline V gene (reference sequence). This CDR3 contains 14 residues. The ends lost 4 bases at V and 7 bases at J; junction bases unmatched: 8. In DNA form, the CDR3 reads TGTGCCAGCAGCCCCAGACAGGGTGAGAACATTCAGTACTTC. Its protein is CASSPRQGENIQYF.

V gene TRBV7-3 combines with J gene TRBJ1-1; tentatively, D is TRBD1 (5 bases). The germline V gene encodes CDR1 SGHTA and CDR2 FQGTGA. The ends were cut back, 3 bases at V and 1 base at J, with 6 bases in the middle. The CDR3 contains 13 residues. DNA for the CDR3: TGTGCCAGCAGCTTCGGGGGGAACACTGAAGCTTTCTTT. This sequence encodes CASSFGGNTEAFF.

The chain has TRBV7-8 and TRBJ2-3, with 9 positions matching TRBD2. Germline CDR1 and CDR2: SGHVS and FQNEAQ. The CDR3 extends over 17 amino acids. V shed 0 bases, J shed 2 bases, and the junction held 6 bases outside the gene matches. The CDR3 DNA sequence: TGTGCCAGCAGCTTAGCGCGCGGCGGGGGGGCCACAGATACGCAGTATTTT. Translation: CASSLARGGGATDTQYF.

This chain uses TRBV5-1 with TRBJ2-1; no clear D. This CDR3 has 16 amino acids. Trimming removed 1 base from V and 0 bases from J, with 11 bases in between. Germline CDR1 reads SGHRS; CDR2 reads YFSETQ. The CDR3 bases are TGCGCCAGCAGCTTGACCCCCATTAGCTCCTACAATGAGCAGTTCTTC. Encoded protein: CASSLTPISSYNEQFF.

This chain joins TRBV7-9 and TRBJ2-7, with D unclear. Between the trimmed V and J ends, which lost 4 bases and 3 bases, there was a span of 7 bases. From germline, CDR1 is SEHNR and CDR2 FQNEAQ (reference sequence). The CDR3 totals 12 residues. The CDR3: CASSYELYEQYF. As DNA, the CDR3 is TGTGCCAGCAGCTACGAGCTCTACGAGCAGTACTTC.

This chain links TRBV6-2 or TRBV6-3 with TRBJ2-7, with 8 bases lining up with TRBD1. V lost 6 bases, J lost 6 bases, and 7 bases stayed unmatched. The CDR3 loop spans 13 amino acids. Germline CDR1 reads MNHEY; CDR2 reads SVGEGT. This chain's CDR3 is CASSLTGAVEQYF. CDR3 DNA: TGTGCCAGCAGCCTGACAGGGGCCGTCGAGCAGTACTTC.

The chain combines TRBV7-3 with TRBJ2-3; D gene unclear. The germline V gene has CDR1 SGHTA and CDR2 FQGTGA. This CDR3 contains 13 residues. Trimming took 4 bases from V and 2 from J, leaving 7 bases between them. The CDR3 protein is CASSSPNTDTQYF. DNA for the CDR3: TGTGCCAGCAGCTCCCCCAACACAGATACGCAGTATTTT.

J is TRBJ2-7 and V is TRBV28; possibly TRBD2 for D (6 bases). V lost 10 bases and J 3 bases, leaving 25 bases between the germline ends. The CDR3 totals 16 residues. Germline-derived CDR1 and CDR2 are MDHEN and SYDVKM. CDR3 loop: CATLPPMGRGNYEQYF. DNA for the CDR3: TGTGCCACCCTGCCCCCCATGGGACGGGGGAACTACGAGCAGTACTTC.

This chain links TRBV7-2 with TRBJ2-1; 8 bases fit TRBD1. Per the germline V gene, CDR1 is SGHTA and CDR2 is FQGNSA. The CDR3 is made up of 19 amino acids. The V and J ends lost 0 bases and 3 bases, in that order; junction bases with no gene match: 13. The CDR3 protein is CASSLAGTGGRGSYNEQFF. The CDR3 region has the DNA TGTGCCAGCAGCTTAGCCGGGACAGGCGGCAGGGGCAGCTACAATGAGCAGTTCTTC. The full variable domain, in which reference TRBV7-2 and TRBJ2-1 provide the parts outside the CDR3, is GAGVSQSPSNKVTEKGKDVELRCDPISGHTALYWYRQSLGQGLEFLIYFQGNSAPDKSGLPSDRFSAERTGGSVSTLTIQRTQQEDSAVYLCASSLAGTGGRGSYNEQFFGPGTRLTVL.

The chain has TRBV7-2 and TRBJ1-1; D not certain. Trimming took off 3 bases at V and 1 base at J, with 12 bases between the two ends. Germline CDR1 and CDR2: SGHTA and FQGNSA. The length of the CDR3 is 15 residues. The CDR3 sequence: CASSLSGPPNTEAFF. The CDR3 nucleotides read TGTGCCAGCAGCTTGAGTGGTCCACCGAACACTGAAGCTTTCTTT.

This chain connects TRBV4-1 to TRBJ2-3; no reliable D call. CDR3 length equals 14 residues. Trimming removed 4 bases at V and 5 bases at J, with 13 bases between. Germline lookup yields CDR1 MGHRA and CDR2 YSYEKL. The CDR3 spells CASSPLGAKDTQYF. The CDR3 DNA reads TGCGCCAGCAGCCCCTTAGGAGCGAAAGATACGCAGTATTTT.

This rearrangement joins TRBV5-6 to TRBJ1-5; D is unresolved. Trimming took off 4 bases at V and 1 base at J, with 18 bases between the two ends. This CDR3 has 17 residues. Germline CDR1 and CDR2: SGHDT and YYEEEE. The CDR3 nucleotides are TGTGCCAGCAGCCCGTCTGGTAGGTTCGGGAGCAATCAGCCCCAGCATTTT. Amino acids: CASSPSGRFGSNQPQHF.

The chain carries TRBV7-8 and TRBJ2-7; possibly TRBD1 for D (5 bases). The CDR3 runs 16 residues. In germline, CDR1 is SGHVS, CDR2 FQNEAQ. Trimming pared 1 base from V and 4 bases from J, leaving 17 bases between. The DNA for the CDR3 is TGTGCCAGCAGCTTAGTTAACAGCGCAGGGTCTTACGAGCAGTACTTC. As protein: CASSLVNSAGSYEQYF.

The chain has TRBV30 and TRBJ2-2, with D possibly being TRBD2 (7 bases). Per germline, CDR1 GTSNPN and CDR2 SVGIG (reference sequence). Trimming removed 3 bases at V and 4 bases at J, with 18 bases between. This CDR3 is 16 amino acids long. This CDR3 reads CAWSRLWGGRTGELFF. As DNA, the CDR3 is TGTGCCTGGAGCCGCCTATGGGGGGGCCGCACCGGGGAGCTGTTTTTT. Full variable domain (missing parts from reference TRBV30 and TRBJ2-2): SQTIHQWPATLVQPVGSPLSLECTVEGTSNPNLYWYRQAAGRGLQLLFYSVGIGQISSEVPQNLSASRPQDRQFILSSKKLLLSDSGFYLCAWSRLWGGRTGELFFGEGSRLTVL.

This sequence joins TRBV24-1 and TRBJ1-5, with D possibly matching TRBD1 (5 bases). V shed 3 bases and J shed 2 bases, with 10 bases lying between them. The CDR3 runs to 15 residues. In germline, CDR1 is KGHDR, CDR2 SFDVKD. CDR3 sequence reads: CATSDGREGNQPQHF. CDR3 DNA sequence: TGTGCCACCAGTGATGGCAGGGAGGGCAATCAGCCCCAGCATTTT.

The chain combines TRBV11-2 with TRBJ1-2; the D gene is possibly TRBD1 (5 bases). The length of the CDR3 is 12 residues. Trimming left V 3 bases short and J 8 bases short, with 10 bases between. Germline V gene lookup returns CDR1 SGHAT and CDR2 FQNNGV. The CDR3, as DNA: TGTGCCAGCAGCTTGGGCAGGGAAGGCTACACCTTC. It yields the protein CASSLGREGYTF.

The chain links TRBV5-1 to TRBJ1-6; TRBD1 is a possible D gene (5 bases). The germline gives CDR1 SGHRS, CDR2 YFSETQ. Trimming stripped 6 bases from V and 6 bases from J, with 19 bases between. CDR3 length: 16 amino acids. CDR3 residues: CASTEGTWGLNSPLHF. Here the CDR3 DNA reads TGCGCCAGCACCGAAGGGACCTGGGGACTTAATTCACCCCTCCACTTT.

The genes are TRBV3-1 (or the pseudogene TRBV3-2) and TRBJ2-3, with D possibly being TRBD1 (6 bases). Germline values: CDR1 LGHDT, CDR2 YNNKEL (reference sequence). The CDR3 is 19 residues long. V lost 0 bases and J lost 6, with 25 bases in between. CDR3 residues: CASSQEPFDPGHSTDTQYF. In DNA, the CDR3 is TGTGCCAGCAGCCAAGAACCATTCGACCCGGGACATAGTACGGATACGCAGTATTTT.

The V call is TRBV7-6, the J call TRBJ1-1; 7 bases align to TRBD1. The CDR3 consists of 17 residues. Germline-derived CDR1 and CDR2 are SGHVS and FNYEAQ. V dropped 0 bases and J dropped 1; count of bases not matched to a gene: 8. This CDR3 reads CASSLARQGPTNTEAFF. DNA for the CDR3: TGTGCCAGCAGCTTAGCCCGACAGGGCCCGACGAACACTGAAGCTTTCTTT.

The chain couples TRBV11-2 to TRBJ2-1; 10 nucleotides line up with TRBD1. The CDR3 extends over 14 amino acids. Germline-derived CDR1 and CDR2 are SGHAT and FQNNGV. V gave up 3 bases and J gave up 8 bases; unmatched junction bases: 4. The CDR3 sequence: CASSLGGTGDEQFF. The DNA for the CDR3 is TGTGCCAGCAGCTTGGGGGGGACAGGGGATGAGCAGTTCTTC.

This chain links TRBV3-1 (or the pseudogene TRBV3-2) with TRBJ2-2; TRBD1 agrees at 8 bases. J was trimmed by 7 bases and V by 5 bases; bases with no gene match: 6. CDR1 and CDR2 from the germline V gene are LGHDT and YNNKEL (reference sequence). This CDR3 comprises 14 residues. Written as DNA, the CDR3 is TGTGCCAGCAGCGTACAACAGGGGGACGGGGAGCTGTTTTTT. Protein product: CASSVQQGDGELFF.

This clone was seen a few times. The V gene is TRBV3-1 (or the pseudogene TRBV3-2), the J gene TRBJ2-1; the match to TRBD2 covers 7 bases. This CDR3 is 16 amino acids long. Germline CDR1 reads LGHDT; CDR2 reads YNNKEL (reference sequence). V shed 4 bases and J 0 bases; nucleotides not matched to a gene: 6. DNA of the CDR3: TGTGCCAGCAGCCTCCTAGCGGCAAGCTCCTACAATGAGCAGTTCTTC. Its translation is CASSLLAASSYNEQFF.

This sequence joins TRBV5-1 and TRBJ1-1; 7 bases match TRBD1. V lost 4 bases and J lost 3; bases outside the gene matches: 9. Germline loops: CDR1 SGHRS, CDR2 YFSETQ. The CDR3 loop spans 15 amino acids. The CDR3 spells CASSPDRQGDTEAFF. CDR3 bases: TGCGCCAGCAGCCCCGATCGACAGGGAGACACTGAAGCTTTCTTT.

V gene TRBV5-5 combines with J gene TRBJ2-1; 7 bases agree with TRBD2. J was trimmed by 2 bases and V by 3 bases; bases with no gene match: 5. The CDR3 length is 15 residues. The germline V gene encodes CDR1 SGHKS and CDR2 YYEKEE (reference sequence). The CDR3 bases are TGTGCCAGCAGCTACGGGACTACCCCCTACAATGAGCAGTTCTTC. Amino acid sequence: CASSYGTTPYNEQFF.